Detailed here is one T cell receptor (beta chain). This clone is termed medium-sized (0.01 to 0.1%). There is no known antigen for this receptor. No base quality information exists; no much larger clone differs at one position. This entry belongs to a study of PD-L1 blockade in urothelial cancer (dated by TCRdb to between 2016 and 2019). Describing the broader study: Therapy was started in the mid-2010s for all patients, and atezolizumab 1,200 mg was administered intravenously every 3 weeks. About 90% of the 29 patients were identified as males with urothelial cancer of bladder origin, and a prior smoking history was reported by 18 of 29 patients. An ECOG performance status of 0 or 1 was recorded for the patients, and 0 to 3 prior chemotherapy regimens had been received by the patients. Tumor samples yielded a median of roughly 1,400 T cells and about a thousand unique TCRs, with median clonality 0.096 and T cell proportion about 0.1. Somatic, immune and clinical correlates of response to PD-L1 blockade with atezolizumab in urothelial cancer were the focus of an exploratory multi-omic analysis. Pretreatment tumor samples, along with matched peripheral blood serially collected before and after atezolizumab treatment, were subjected to TCR sequencing. Durable clinical benefit meant progression-free survival longer than 6 months, and TCR features were also tested against progression-free and overall survival. Whole exome sequencing and RNA sequencing of pretreatment tumors were performed alongside TCR sequencing in the same patients. Several patients reached durable clinical benefit, while about 19 patients did not. Pretreatment blood TCR-seq was available for nearly 30 patients, at least one posttreatment blood collection was obtained for around 25 patients, and tumor TCR-seq was available for around 25 patients. Tumors from two patients failed quality control and three patients lacked available tumor, so five were excluded from tumor TCR analyses.

Explained via the paper, the time point label denotes: pretreatment tumor sample. The cohort included 29 patients with locally advanced or metastatic urothelial carcinoma who were treated at Memorial Sloan Kettering on a trial protocol. All tumor tissue used for sequencing was obtained before atezolizumab dosing. The Qiagen DNeasy Blood extraction kit was used to purify genomic DNA from total PBMCs and tumor samples. To estimate absolute template abundance from read counts, synthetic TCR analog templates were spiked into each PCR. For FFPE tumors, housekeeping genes were amplified and quantified so that usable DNA could be estimated and T cell fraction could be computed. Using the immunoSEQ assay, TCRbeta CDR3 regions were amplified from genomic DNA with bias-controlled V and J gene primers. Sequencing of rearranged TCRbeta segments was done at approximately 20X coverage. On the authors' methods: Clustering was used to correct sequencing errors, and CDR3s were annotated against IMGT to assign V, D and J genes. Out-of-frame and stop-codon sequences were excluded, and only productive TCRbeta rearrangements were used in downstream analyses. Clonality was calculated as one minus the Shannon entropy normalized by the log of the number of unique productive sequences. Clones differing between time points or between blood and tumor were identified using Fisher's exact test with Benjamini-Hochberg correction, with an adjusted p below 0.01 applied as the threshold. The table was pulled from immuneACCESS by TCRdb, which kept in-frame rearrangements only. Such tables lose some clones; where checked, under half of the loss comes from unresolved V genes, and the rest has no known cause. V and J calls and clone size follow that table, whereas D and trimming were derived from the DNA. The sample table shows 35,000 or so clones, and 36% are seen once. Together, the top ten hold about 8.9% of the sample.

Trimming costs V 0 bases and J 6 bases, and their ends lie 16 bases apart. Counted from cysteine to phenylalanine, this CDR3 has 15 amino acids. CDR3 DNA is the only sequence kept; it has 45 bases, read in frame from the first base. Reading the germline V gene (reference sequence) gives CDR1 GTSNPN and CDR2 SVGIG. The paper's findings and limits, for the study overall: The tumor samples were FFPE, were not collected immediately before treatment, and were limited to one sample per patient, so heterogeneity may have been missed. Because the sample size was small (n = 29) and many of the analyses were exploratory, the results are meant to be hypothesis-generating. A higher proportion of tumor-infiltrating T lymphocytes was found in patients with durable benefit (n of about 24, Mann-Whitney p = 0.047). Patients with durable benefit showed greater expansion of tumor-associated TCR clones in peripheral blood 3 weeks after starting treatment (n ≈ 20, p = 0.022).

The V gene is TRBV30 and the J gene is TRBJ2-3; the D region possibly corresponds to TRBD2 (6 bases align). The sample here was tumor tissue, taken before atezolizumab (anti-PD-L1) treatment. The TCR sequence derives from a man aged 60 to 69 with urothelial cancer. The CDR3 amino acid sequence is: CAWSVGSGRQDTQYF. The bases read TGTGCCTGGAGTGTAGGGTCAGGGAGGCAGGATACGCAGTATTTT.